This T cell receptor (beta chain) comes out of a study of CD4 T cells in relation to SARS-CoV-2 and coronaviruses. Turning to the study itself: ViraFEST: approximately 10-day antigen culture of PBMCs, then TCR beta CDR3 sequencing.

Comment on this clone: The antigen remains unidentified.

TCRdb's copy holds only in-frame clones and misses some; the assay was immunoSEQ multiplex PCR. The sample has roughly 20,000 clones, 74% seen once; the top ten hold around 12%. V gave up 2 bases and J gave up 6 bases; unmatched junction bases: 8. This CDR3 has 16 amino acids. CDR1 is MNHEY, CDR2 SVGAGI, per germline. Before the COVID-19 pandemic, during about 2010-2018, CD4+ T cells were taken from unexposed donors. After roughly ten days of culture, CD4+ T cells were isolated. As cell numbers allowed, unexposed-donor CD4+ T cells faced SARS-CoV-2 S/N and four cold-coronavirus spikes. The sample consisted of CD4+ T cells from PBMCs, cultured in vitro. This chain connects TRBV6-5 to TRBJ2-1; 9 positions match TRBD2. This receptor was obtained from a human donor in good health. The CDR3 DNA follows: TGTGCCAGCAGTTACCTCTCGGGACTAGCAGGCAATGAGCAGTTCTTC. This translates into CASSYLSGLAGNEQFF.